The entry below gives a single TCR beta chain sequence along with its context. Its antigen remains unidentified. The data stem from a study of cytomegalovirus exposure and HLA in healthy donors. Study information: Earlier findings included over 90 million unique TCR beta sequences obtained from around 180 million T cells.

The PCR contained 60 Vbeta and 13 Jbeta primers. The protocol was immunoSEQ multiplex PCR, while the TCRdb copy is restricted to in-frame clones and leaves out a portion. The sample lists 150,000 to 200,000 clones, around 85% occurring once. Notes on the study in general: Among donors in an Asian-associated ancestry cluster, a later analysis reportedly found fewer N-insertions than the approximately 670-donor mean. It was reported that TCR beta sequences correctly inferred the HLA-A and HLA-B alleles for most subjects.

The sample comprised PBMCs. The source is a man between 50 and 59 years old in good health and CMV-seronegative.

CDR3 in DNA: TGTGCCAGTTCCCCGAGGACTCGACTAGATACGCAGTATTTT. Residues: CASSPRTRLDTQYF. The gene calls are TRBV27 and TRBJ2-3; TRBD2 is a possible D gene (5 bases). Germline-derived CDR1 and CDR2 are MNHEY and SMNVEV (reference sequence). This CDR3 has 14 amino acids. The germline V and J ends were trimmed by 9 bases and 5 bases, with 18 bases remaining between them.